This T cell receptor (beta chain) was identified during a study of regulatory T cells in long-lasting Graves disease. The study's findings and limits: Persistent Graves' patients showed less TCR diversity than newly diagnosed patients showed. Persistent cases favored TRBV28, TRBJ1-2 and TRBJ2-5. The study found persistent patients shared more public clonotypes (2,741) than new patients (nearly 1,000).

Documented time point: persistent/refractory GD, antithyroid drugs over 5 years with positive TRAb. From PBMCs, RNA was extracted and then used to make the TCR library. American Thyroid Association guidelines served as the basis for diagnosing Graves' disease. With respect to this clonotype: The target antigen is unknown.

With iRepertoire HTBI primers and Arm-PCR of CDR3 regions, TCR beta libraries were built. TCRdb independently ran MiXCR on the multiplex PCR reads; one entry per CDR3 protein. The sample includes 400,000 or so distinct CDR3 sequences, roughly 20% seen only once; the top ten take roughly 20%. Germline V gene lookup returns CDR1 DFQATT and CDR2 SNEGSKA (reference sequence). The CDR3 is made up of 13 amino acids. Trimming removed 5 bases at V and 4 bases at J, with 12 bases between. This chain links TRBV20-1 with TRBJ2-4, with a tentative D call TRBD1 (6 bases). This TCR came from a female donor with Graves disease. Sequencing used peripheral blood mononuclear cells (PBMCs), obtained when the disease was refractory, from a patient treated with antithyroid drugs. CDR3 coding DNA: TGCAGTGCTCTACAAACAGGGAAAAACATTCAGTACTTC. It encodes CSALQTGKNIQYF.